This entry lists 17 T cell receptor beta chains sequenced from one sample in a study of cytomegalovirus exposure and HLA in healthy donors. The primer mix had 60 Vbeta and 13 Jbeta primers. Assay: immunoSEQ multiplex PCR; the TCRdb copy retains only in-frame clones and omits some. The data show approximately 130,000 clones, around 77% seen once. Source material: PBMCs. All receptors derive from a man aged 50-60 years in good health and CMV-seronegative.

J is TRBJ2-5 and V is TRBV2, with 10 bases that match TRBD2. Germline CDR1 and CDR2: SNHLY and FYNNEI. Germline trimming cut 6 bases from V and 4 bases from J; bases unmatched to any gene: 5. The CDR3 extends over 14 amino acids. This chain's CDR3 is CASRELAGGETQYF. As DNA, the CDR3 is TGTGCCAGCAGAGAATTAGCGGGAGGAGAGACCCAGTACTTC.

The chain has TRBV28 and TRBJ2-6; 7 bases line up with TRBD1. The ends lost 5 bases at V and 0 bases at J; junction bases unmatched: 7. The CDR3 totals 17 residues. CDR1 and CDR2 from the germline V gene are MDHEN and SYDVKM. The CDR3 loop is CASSRDSAYSGANVLTF. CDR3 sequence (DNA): TGTGCCAGCAGTAGGGACAGTGCCTACTCTGGGGCCAACGTCCTGACTTTC.

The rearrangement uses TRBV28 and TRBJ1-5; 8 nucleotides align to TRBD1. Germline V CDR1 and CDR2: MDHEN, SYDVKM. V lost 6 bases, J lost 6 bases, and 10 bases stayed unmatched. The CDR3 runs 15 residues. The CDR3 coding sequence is TGTGCCAGCAGCTCACCCGACAGGGGAGGTCAGCCCCAGCATTTT. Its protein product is CASSSPDRGGQPQHF. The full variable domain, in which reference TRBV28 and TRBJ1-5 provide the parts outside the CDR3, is DVKVTQSSRYLVKRTGEKVFLECVQDMDHENMFWYRQDPGLGLRLIYFSYDVKMKEKGDIPEGYSVSREKKERFSLILESASTNQTSMYLCASSSPDRGGQPQHFGDGTRLSIL.

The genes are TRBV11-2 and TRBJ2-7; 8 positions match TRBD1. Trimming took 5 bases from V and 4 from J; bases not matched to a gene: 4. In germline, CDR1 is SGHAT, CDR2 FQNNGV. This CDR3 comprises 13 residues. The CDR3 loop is CASSTDREYEQYF. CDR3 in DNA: TGTGCCAGCAGCACGGACAGGGAATACGAGCAGTACTTC. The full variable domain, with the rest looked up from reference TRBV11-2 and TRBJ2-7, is EAGVAQSPRYKIIEKRQSVAFWCNPISGHATLYWYQQILGQGPKLLIQFQNNGVVDDSQLPKDRFSAERLKGVDSTLKIQPAKLEDSAVYLCASSTDREYEQYFGPGTRLTVT.

CDR3 nucleotide sequence: TGTGCCACCAGCGAGGGACAGGGAAGTTCCTACGAGCAGTACTTC. Translating gives CATSEGQGSSYEQYF. The gene calls are TRBV15 and TRBJ2-7; TRBD1 matches 9 bases. CDR1 LNHNV and CDR2 YYDKDF come from the germline V gene (reference sequence). The CDR3 is 15 residues long. The junction had 6 bases not matched to a gene; V was cut back by 5 bases and J by 1 base.

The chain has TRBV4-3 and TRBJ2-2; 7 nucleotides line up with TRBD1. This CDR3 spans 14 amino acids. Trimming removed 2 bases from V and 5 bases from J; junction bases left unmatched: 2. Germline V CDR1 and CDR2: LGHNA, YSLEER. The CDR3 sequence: CASSQNRGTGELFF. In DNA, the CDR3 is TGCGCCAGCAGCCAAAACAGGGGAACCGGGGAGCTGTTTTTT.

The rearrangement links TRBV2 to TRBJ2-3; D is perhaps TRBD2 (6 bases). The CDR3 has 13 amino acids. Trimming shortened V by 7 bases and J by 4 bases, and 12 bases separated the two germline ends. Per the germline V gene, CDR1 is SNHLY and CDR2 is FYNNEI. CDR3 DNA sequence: TGTGCCAGCAAACGGGAGAGCGCAGATACGCAGTATTTT. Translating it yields CASKRESADTQYF. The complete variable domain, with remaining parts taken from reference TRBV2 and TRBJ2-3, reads EPEVTQTPSHQVTQMGQEVILRCVPISNHLYFYWYRQILGQKVEFLVSFYNNEISEKSEIFDDQFSVERPDGSNFTLKIRSTKLEDSAMYFCASKRESADTQYFGPGTRLTVL.

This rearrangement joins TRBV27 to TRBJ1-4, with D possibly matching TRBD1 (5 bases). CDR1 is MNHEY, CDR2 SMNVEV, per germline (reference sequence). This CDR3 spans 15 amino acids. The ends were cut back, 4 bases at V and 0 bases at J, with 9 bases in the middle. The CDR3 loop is CASSYRRATNEKLFF. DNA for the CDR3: TGTGCCAGCAGTTACAGGCGCGCAACTAATGAAAAACTGTTTTTT.

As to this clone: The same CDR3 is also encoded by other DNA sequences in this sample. Written as DNA, the CDR3 is TGCGCCAGCAGCTTGGACTCTACCTATGGCTACACCTTC. This translates into CASSLDSTYGYTF. The chain combines TRBV5-1 with TRBJ1-2; no clear D gene. The V and J ends lost 0 bases and 4 bases respectively, with 7 bases between them. Germline CDR1 and CDR2: SGHRS and YFSETQ. The CDR3 length is 13 residues.

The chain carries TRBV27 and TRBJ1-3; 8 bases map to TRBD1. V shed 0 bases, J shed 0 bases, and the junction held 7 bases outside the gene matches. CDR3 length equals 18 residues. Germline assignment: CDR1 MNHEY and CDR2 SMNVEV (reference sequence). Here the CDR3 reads CASSLSGTGPVSGNTIYF. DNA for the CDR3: TGTGCCAGCAGTTTATCCGGGACAGGTCCCGTCTCTGGAAACACCATATATTTT.

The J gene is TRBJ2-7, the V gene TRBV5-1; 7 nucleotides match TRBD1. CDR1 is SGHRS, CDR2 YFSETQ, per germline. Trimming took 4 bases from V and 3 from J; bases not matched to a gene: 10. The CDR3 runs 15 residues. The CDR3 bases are TGCGCCAGCAGCCGGGACAGCCCCCCCCTCTACGAGCAGTACTTC. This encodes CASSRDSPPLYEQYF.

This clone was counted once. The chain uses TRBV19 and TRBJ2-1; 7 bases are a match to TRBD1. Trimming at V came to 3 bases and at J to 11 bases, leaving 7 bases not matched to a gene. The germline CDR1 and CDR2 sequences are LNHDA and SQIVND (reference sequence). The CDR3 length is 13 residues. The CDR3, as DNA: TGTGCCAGTAGTATGGCCAGGGGGTCTCAGCAGTTCTTC. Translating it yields CASSMARGSQQFF.

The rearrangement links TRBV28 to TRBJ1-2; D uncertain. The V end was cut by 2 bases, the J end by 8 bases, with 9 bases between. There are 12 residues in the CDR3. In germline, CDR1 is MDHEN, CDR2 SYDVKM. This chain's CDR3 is CASSLQESGYTF. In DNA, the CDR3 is TGTGCCAGCAGTTTACAGGAAAGCGGCTACACCTTC.

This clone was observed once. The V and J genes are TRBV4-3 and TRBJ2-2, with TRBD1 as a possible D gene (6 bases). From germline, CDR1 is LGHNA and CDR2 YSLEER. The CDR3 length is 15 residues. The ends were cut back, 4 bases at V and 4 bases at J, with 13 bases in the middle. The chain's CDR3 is CASSLEGGRTGELFF. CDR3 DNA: TGCGCCAGCAGCCTGGAAGGGGGACGCACCGGGGAGCTGTTTTTT.

The CDR3 DNA reads as TGCAGCGTTGACAGGTGGGACACCGGGGAGCTGTTTTTT. This codes for CSVDRWDTGELFF. The chain couples TRBV29-1 to TRBJ2-2; the D is unclear. The CDR3 loop spans 13 amino acids. Germline lookup yields CDR1 SQVTM and CDR2 ANQGSEA. Trimming left V 3 bases short and J 3 bases short, with 8 bases between.

The CDR3 DNA reads TGCGCCAGCAGTCGCGGGACAGGAGCCAATAACTATGGCTACACCTTC. The encoded protein is CASSRGTGANNYGYTF. The chain combines TRBV5-1 with TRBJ1-2; 8 nucleotides agree with TRBD1. V lost 5 bases and J lost 1; bases outside the gene matches: 10. This CDR3 is 16 amino acids long. Germline CDR1 SGHRS, CDR2 YFSETQ.

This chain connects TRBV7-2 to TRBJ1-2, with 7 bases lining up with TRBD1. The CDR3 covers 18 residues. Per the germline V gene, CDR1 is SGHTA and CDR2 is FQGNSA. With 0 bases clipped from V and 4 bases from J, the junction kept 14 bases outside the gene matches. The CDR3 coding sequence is TGTGCCAGCAGCTTAGCGATCCTTCCCGACTACAGGGGCTATGGCTACACCTTC. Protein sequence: CASSLAILPDYRGYGYTF.